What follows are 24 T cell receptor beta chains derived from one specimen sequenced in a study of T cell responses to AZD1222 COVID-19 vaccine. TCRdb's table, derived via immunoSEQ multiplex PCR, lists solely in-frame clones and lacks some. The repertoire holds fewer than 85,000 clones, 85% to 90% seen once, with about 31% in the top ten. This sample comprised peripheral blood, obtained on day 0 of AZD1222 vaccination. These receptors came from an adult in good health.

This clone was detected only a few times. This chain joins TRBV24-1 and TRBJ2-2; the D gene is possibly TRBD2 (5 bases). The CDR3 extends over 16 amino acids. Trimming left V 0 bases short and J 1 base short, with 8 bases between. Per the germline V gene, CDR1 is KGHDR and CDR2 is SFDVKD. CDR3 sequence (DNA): TGTGCCACCAGTGATTTGGACCGGGGGAACACCGGGGAGCTGTTTTTT. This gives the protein CATSDLDRGNTGELFF.

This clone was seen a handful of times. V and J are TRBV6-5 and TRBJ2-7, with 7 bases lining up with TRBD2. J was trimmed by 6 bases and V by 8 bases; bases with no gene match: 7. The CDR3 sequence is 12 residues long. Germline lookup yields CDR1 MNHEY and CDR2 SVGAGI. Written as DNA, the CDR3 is TGTGCCAGCGGCGGGGGTACTAGCGAGCAGTACTTC. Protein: CASGGGTSEQYF.

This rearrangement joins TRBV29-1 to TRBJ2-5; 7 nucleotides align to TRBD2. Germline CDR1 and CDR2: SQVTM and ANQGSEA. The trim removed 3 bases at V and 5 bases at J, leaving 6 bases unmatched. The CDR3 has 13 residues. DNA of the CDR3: TGCAGCGTTGACTATGCGGGAGACGAGACCCAGTACTTC. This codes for CSVDYAGDETQYF. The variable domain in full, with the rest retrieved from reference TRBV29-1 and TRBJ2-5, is SAVISQKPSRDICQRGTSLTIQCQVDSQVTMMFWYRQQPGQSLTLIATANQGSEATYESGFVIDKFPISRPNLTFSTLTVSNMSPEDSSIYLCSVDYAGDETQYFGPGTRLLVL.

The CDR3 spells CASSFGWGHYANTGELFF. CDR3 nucleotides: TGTGCCAGCAGTTTCGGGTGGGGACACTACGCGAACACCGGGGAGCTGTTTTTT. The chain employs TRBV27 and TRBJ2-2; a possible D gene is TRBD1 (6 bases). V was pared by 3 bases and J by 0 bases, with 17 bases between. CDR3 size: 18 residues. Germline V gives CDR1 MNHEY, CDR2 SMNVEV (reference sequence).

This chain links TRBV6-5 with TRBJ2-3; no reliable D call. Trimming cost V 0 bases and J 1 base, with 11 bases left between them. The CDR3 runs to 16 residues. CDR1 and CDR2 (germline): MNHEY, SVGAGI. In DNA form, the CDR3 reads TGTGCCAGCAGTTACTCCGCAGCCTCGGGCACAGATACGCAGTATTTT. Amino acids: CASSYSAASGTDTQYF.

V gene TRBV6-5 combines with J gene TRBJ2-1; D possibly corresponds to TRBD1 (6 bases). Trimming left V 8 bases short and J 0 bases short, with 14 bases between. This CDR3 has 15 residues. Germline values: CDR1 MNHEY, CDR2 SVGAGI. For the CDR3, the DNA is TGTGCCAGCGGGGAACAGGGAGACTCCTACAATGAGCAGTTCTTC. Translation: CASGEQGDSYNEQFF.

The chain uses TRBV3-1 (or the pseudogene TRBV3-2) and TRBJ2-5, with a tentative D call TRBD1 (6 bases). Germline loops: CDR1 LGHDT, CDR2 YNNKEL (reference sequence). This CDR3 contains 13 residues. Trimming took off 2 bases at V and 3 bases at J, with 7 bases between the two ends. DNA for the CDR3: TGTGCCAGCAGCCAAAGGGGGAAAGAGACCCAGTACTTC. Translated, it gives CASSQRGKETQYF.

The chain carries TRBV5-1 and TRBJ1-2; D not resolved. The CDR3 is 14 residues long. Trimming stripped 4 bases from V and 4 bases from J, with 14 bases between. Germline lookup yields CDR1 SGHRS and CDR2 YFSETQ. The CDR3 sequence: CASSPSPASYGYTF. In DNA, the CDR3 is TGCGCCAGCAGCCCCTCTCCAGCCAGCTATGGCTACACCTTC.

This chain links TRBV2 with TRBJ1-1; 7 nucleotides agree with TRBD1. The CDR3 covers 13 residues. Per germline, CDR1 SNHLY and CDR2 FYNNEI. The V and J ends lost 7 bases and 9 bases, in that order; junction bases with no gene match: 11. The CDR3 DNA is TGTGCCAGCATGGAGGACCAGGGGGGGCAAGCTTTCTTT. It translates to CASMEDQGGQAFF.

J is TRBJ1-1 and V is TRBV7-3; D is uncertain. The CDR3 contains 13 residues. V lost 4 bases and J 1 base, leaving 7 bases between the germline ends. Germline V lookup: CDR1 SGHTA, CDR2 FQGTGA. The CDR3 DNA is TGTGCCAGCAGCTCGGGAACGAACACTGAAGCTTTCTTT. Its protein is CASSSGTNTEAFF.

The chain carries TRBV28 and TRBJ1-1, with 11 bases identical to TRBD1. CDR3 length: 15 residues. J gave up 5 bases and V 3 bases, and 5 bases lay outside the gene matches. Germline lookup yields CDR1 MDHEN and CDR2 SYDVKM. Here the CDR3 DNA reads TGTGCCAGCAGTTTTAGGGGACAGGGGGGGACTGAAGCTTTCTTT. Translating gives CASSFRGQGGTEAFF.

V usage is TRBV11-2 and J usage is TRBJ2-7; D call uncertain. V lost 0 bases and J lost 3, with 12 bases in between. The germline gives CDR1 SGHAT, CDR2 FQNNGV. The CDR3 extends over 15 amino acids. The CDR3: CASSLDGVNYYEQYF. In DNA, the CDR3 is TGTGCCAGCAGCTTAGATGGGGTTAACTACTACGAGCAGTACTTC.

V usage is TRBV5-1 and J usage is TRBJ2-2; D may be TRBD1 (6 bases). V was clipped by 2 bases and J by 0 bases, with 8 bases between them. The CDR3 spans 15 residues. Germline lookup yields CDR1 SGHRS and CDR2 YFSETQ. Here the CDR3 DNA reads TGCGCCAGCAGCTTAGGGACACCGAACACCGGGGAGCTGTTTTTT. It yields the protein CASSLGTPNTGELFF.

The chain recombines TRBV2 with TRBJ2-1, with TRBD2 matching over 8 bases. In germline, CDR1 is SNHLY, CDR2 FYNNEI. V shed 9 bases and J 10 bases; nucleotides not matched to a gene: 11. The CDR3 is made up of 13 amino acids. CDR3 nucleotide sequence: TGTGCCAGTAGACGGACTAGCCCCGCCGAGCAGTTCTTC. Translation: CASRRTSPAEQFF. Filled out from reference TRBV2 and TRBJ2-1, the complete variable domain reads EPEVTQTPSHQVTQMGQEVILRCVPISNHLYFYWYRQILGQKVEFLVSFYNNEISEKSEIFDDQFSVERPDGSNFTLKIRSTKLEDSAMYFCASRRTSPAEQFFGPGTRLTVL.

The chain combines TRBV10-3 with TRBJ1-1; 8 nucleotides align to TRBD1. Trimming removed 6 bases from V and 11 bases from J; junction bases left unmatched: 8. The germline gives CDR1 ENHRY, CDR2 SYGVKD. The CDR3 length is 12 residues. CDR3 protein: CAISQGAGRAFF. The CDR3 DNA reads TGTGCCATCAGCCAGGGGGCGGGGAGGGCTTTCTTT.

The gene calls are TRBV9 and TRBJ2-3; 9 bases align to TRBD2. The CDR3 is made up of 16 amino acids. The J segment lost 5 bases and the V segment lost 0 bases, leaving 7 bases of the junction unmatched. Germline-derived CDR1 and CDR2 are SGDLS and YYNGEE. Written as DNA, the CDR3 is TGTGCCAGCAGCGTAGGAGCGGGAGGAGGTCTAGATACGCAGTATTTT. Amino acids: CASSVGAGGGLDTQYF.

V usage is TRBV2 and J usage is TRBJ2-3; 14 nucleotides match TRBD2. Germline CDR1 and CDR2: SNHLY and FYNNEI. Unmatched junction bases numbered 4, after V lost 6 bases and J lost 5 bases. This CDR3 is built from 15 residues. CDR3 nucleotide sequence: TGTGCCAGCAGCGGACTAGCGGGAGGAGTAGATACGCAGTATTTT. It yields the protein CASSGLAGGVDTQYF.

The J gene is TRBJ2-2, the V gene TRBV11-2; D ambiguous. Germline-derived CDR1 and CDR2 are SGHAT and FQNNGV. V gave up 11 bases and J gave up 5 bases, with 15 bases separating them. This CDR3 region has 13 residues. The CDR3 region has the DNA TGTGCCCAGCTGGGCTGGAAGACCGGGGAGCTGTTTTTT. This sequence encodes CAQLGWKTGELFF.

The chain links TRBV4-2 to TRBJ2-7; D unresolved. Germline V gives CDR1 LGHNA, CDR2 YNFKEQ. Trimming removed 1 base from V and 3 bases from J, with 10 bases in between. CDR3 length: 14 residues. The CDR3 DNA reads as TGTGCCAGCAGCCAAGCTCTCGGTGGCTACGAGCAGTACTTC. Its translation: CASSQALGGYEQYF.

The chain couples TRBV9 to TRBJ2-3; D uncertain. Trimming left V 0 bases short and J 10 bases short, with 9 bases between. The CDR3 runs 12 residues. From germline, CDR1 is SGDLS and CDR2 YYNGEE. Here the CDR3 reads CASSVDNEAQYF. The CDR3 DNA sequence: TGTGCCAGCAGCGTAGACAATGAAGCGCAGTATTTT.

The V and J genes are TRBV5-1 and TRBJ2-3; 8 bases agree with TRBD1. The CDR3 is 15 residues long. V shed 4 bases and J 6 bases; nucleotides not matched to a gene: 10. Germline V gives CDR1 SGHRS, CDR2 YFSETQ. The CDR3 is CASSPGDRLTDTQYF. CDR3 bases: TGCGCCAGCAGCCCCGGGGACAGGTTAACGGATACGCAGTATTTT. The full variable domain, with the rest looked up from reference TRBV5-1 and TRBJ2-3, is KAGVTQTPRYLIKTRGQQVTLSCSPISGHRSVSWYQQTPGQGLQFLFEYFSETQRNKGNFPGRFSGRQFSNSRSEMNVSTLELGDSALYLCASSPGDRLTDTQYFGPGTRLTVL.

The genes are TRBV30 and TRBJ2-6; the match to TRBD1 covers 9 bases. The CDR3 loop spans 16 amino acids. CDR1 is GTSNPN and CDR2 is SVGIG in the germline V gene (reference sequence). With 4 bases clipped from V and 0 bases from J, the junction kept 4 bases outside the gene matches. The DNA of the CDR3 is TGTGCCTGGACCGGGACAGGGTACTCTGGGGCCAACGTCCTGACTTTC. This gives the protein CAWTGTGYSGANVLTF.

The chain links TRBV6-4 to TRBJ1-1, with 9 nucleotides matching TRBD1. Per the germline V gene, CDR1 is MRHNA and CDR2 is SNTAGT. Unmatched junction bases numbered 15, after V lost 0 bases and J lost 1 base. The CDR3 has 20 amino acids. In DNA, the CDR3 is TGTGCCAGCAGTGACTCAGAGGACAGGGGACAATACCTCGGGAACACTGAAGCTTTCTTT. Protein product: CASSDSEDRGQYLGNTEAFF.

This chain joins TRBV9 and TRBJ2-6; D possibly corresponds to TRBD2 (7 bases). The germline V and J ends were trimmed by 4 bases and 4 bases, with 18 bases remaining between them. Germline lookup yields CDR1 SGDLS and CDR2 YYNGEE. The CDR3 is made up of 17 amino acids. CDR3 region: CASSPFQGRAGANVLTF. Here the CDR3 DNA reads TGTGCCAGCAGCCCTTTCCAGGGGAGGGCCGGGGCCAACGTCCTGACTTTC.